Sequencing of this TCR beta chain was carried out in a study of blood T cells in healthy people across ages. Study at large: The capture of about one barcoded beta molecule per two T cells was achieved by template switching. The study, taken as a whole, reports: Older age coincided with a roughly linear decline in TCR beta diversity per million T cells.

PCR was performed a second time for 7 to 11 cycles using a sample-barcoded 5' primer and a J-beta primer mix. Through a template-switch adaptor with 12 random nucleotides, each cDNA molecule received a tag. Via MiXCR, TCRdb re-called the 5' RACE reads, giving one row per CDR3 protein. This table has fewer than 2,000,000 distinct CDR3 sequences, 35% to 50% appearing once. This clonotype was counted between two and nine times. Its antigen is unknown. The sample was blood. This sequence originates from a human donor in good health.

CDR3 sequence reads: CSVEPGTAYYTF. DNA for the CDR3: TGCAGCGTTGAACCCGGGACAGCGTACTACACCTTC. The chain links TRBV29-1 to TRBJ1-2; TRBD1 aligns across 7 bases. The CDR3 runs 12 residues. Germline CDR1 SQVTM, CDR2 ANQGSEA. V trimming: 2 bases; J trimming: 10 bases; junction bases outside the gene matches: 7.